These 24 T cell receptor beta chains came from one sample sequenced in a study of T-cell reconstitution after alpha-beta-depleted transplantation in children. Molecular barcoding with unique molecular identifiers was used for the TCRbeta library. Via MiXCR, TCRdb re-called the PCR reads, giving one row per CDR3 protein. The sample gives about 400,000 distinct CDR3 sequences, about a fifth of which show up once; 3.8% is in the top ten. The sequencing here drew on PBMCs from the stem cell graft donor, taken from the stem cell graft. Receptors originate from a human donor who donated a stem cell graft to a child with acute myeloid leukemia.

This clonotype appeared a few times. The chain is built from TRBV29-1 and TRBJ2-3, with TRBD2 matching over 9 bases. The CDR3 is 14 amino acids. Germline V gene data show CDR1 as SQVTM and CDR2 as ANQGSEA. The V gene end was trimmed by 3 bases and the J gene end by 2 bases; junction bases not matched to a gene: 3. The DNA for the CDR3 is TGCAGCGTTGAGTTAGCGGGAGCCACAGATACGCAGTATTTT. As protein: CSVELAGATDTQYF.

This clonotype was detected only a few times. This rearrangement joins TRBV5-8 to TRBJ2-6; D is unresolved. The length of the CDR3 is 15 residues. Trimming cost V 2 bases and J 3 bases, with 9 bases left between them. Germline V gene data show CDR1 as SGHTS and CDR2 as YDEGEE. For the CDR3, the DNA is TGTGCCAGCAGCTTTGGCCTAGATGGGGCCAACGTCCTGACTTTC. Residues: CASSFGLDGANVLTF.

This clonotype was seen at least ten times. The genes are TRBV11-2 and TRBJ2-1; no reliable D call. CDR3 length equals 14 residues. The germline gives CDR1 SGHAT, CDR2 FQNNGV. Trimming left V 0 bases short and J 8 bases short, with 11 bases between. CDR3 in DNA: TGTGCCAGCAGCTTAGATGTCCTATCCTATGAGCAGTTCTTC. Translated: CASSLDVLSYEQFF.

This clonotype was counted ten times or more. The chain carries TRBV20-1 and TRBJ1-5; maybe TRBD1 (6 bases). Germline CDR1 DFQATT, CDR2 SNEGSKA (reference sequence). V dropped 4 bases and J dropped 5 bases, with 21 bases sitting between them. The CDR3 sequence is 16 residues long. The CDR3: CSAIPFGAGEDQPQHF. For the CDR3, the DNA is TGCAGTGCTATCCCCTTTGGGGCAGGGGAAGATCAGCCCCAGCATTTT.

The chain joins TRBV6-5 to TRBJ2-1, with 11 bases that match TRBD2. The V segment lost 3 bases and the J segment 10 bases; nucleotides outside the gene matches: 2. This CDR3 has 13 amino acids. The germline V gene has CDR1 MNHEY and CDR2 SVGAGI. The CDR3 coding sequence is TGTGCCAGCAGTTATTCTAGCGGGAGGGAGCAGTTCTTC. It encodes CASSYSSGREQFF.

This clonotype is a singleton in its sample. This rearrangement joins TRBV12-5 to TRBJ1-4; D ambiguous. CDR3 length equals 15 residues. V was pared by 0 bases and J by 4 bases, with 9 bases between. The germline V gene has CDR1 LGHNT and CDR2 FRNRAP. The CDR3 nucleotides are TGTGCTAGTGGTTTGGTATCGAGACATAATGAAAAACTGTTTTTT. Its translation: CASGLVSRHNEKLFF.

This clonotype was seen many times. The chain is built from TRBV13 and TRBJ2-6, with D unresolved. Germline lookup yields CDR1 PRHDT and CDR2 FYEKMQ (reference sequence). The CDR3 consists of 16 residues. V was cut by 1 base and J by 0 bases, with 7 bases left in between. CDR3 nucleotide sequence: TGTGCCAGCAGCTTAGATGTGAGCTCTGGGGCCAACGTCCTGACTTTC. Translated, it gives CASSLDVSSGANVLTF.

The CDR3 bases are TGCGCCAGCACGGCGGGCAACGGTGGAAACACCATATATTTT. Translated, it gives CASTAGNGGNTIYF. This rearrangement joins TRBV5-1 to TRBJ1-3; D uncertain. Germline V lookup: CDR1 SGHRS, CDR2 YFSETQ. Trimming removed 6 bases at V and 3 bases at J, with 13 bases between. The CDR3 is 14 amino acids. Supplemented by reference TRBV5-1 and TRBJ1-3, the full variable domain reads KAGVTQTPRYLIKTRGQQVTLSCSPISGHRSVSWYQQTPGQGLQFLFEYFSETQRNKGNFPGRFSGRQFSNSRSEMNVSTLELGDSALYLCASTAGNGGNTIYFGEGSWLTVV.

This clonotype has only a few counts. The chain recombines TRBV4-1 with TRBJ1-2; the D is unclear. Trimming left V 3 bases short and J 2 bases short, with 7 bases between. The CDR3 spans 13 residues. Per the germline V gene, CDR1 is MGHRA and CDR2 is YSYEKL. The CDR3 loop is CASSHRFNYGYTF. The CDR3 DNA is TGCGCCAGCAGCCACCGGTTCAACTATGGCTACACCTTC.

This clonotype occurred many times. The V gene is TRBV12-3 or TRBV12-4, the J gene TRBJ2-1, with D uncertain. V was pared by 4 bases and J by 9 bases, with 7 bases between. The CDR3 spans 11 residues. The CDR3 region has the DNA TGTGCCAGCAGTTCGGTCGGTGAGCAGTTCTTC. It is translated as CASSSVGEQFF.

This clonotype was detected ten times or more. V is TRBV15 and J is TRBJ2-1, with 13 bases matching TRBD2. The CDR3 is 16 amino acids. Germline-derived CDR1 and CDR2 are LNHNV and YYDKDF (reference sequence). Germline trimming cut 4 bases from V and 5 bases from J; bases unmatched to any gene: 5. This CDR3 is CATSKYGLAGDNEQFF. The CDR3 region has the DNA TGTGCCACCAGCAAATATGGACTAGCGGGAGACAATGAGCAGTTCTTC.

The V gene is TRBV9, the J gene TRBJ2-1; weak D call: TRBD1 (7 bases). Trimming pared 6 bases from V and 0 bases from J, leaving 13 bases between. Germline CDR1 is SGDLS and CDR2 is YYNGEE. CDR3 length: 15 amino acids. The CDR3 is CASTPGGSSYNEQFF. The DNA of the CDR3 is TGTGCCAGCACCCCAGGGGGGAGCTCCTACAATGAGCAGTTCTTC.

This clonotype was seen more than once but under ten times. Just one base apart from a much larger clone, this may be a read error. V gene TRBV12-3 or TRBV12-4 combines with J gene TRBJ2-3; the D is unclear. V gave up 3 bases and J gave up 0 bases, with 7 bases separating them. The CDR3 sequence is 14 residues long. The CDR3 sequence is CASSFGRSTDTQYF. The CDR3 region has the DNA TGTGCCAGCAGTTTCGGACGTAGCACAGATACGCAGTATTTT.

There are many counts of this clonotype. The CDR3 bases are TGTGCCACCAGTGATCCTGGGACAGGGTCCTTAGGAGCTTTCTTT. As protein: CATSDPGTGSLGAFF. This chain uses TRBV24-1 with TRBJ1-1; 9 bases are a match to TRBD1. V lost 3 bases and J lost 10; bases outside the gene matches: 11. The CDR3 contains 15 residues. CDR1 and CDR2 from the germline V gene are KGHDR and SFDVKD.

This clonotype appeared a few times. The rearrangement links TRBV9 to TRBJ2-1; no clear D. CDR1 and CDR2 from the germline V gene are SGDLS and YYNGEE. The CDR3 consists of 17 residues. V gave up 4 bases and J gave up 0 bases, with 17 bases separating them. The CDR3 DNA is TGTGCCAGCAGCCCAGACCTTAGCAGGAGCTCCTACAATGAGCAGTTCTTC. Its translation: CASSPDLSRSSYNEQFF. Based on the CDR3 plus reference TRBV9 and TRBJ2-1, the full variable domain is DSGVTQTPKHLITATGQRVTLRCSPRSGDLSVYWYQQSLDQGLQFLIQYYNGEERAKGNILERFSAQQFPDLHSELNLSSLELGDSALYFCASSPDLSRSSYNEQFFGPGTRLTVL.

CDR3 region: CASRLESGSYNEQFF. The CDR3 DNA reads TGTGCCAGCAGGCTGGAAAGCGGGAGCTACAATGAGCAGTTCTTC. The chain recombines TRBV12-3 or TRBV12-4 with TRBJ2-1; 8 bases match TRBD2. The V segment lost 6 bases and the J segment 3 bases; nucleotides outside the gene matches: 7. The CDR3 sequence is 15 residues long.

This clonotype has at least ten counts. This chain links TRBV6-1 with TRBJ2-2; D gene ambiguous. Trimming took 1 base from V and 7 from J, leaving 7 bases between them. CDR3 size: 13 residues. Looked up from germline, CDR1 is MNHNS and CDR2 is SASEGT. Written as DNA, the CDR3 is TGTGCCAGCAGTGAAGGGTTCAGCGGGGAGCTGTTTTTT. Translating it yields CASSEGFSGELFF.

This clonotype was observed a few times. The chain is built from TRBV20-1 and TRBJ2-7, with 10 bases lining up with TRBD2. The CDR3 has 13 residues. Per germline, CDR1 DFQATT and CDR2 SNEGSKA (reference sequence). V trimming: 4 bases; J trimming: 4 bases; junction bases outside the gene matches: 4. CDR3 sequence reads: CSAKAGGLYEQYF. CDR3 DNA sequence: TGCAGTGCTAAAGCGGGAGGGCTTTACGAGCAGTACTTC.

This clonotype has a handful of counts. A read error may account for a junction end that differs from germline. This chain links TRBV6-2 or TRBV6-3 with TRBJ2-1; D unclear. The CDR3 consists of 13 residues. From germline, CDR1 is MNHEY and CDR2 SVGEGT. The CDR3 sequence: CASSEGGARKYVF. CDR3 in DNA: TGTGCCAGCTCAGAAGGTGGTGCTAGAAAATATGTCTTC.

In its sample, this clonotype was seen a few times. Given a much more abundant clone one base away, this may be a read error. The J gene is TRBJ2-1, the V gene TRBV20-1, with TRBD2 matching 9 bases. The CDR3 is made up of 17 amino acids. Germline lookup yields CDR1 DFQATT and CDR2 SNEGSKA (reference sequence). The chain's CDR3 is CCASGGRAFLPYNEQFF. The CDR3 DNA sequence: TGCTGTGCTAGCGGCGGGAGGGCCTTCCTGCCCTACAATGAGCAGTTCTTC.

CDR3 DNA: TGTGCCACCAGCGCGGTTGCGCGACACCCCAATTCACCCCTCCACTTT. Its translation is CATSAVARHPNSPLHF. The chain has TRBV15 and TRBJ1-6, with D unresolved. This CDR3 has 16 residues. From germline, CDR1 is LNHNV and CDR2 YYDKDF (reference sequence). V lost 5 bases, J lost 7 bases, and 18 bases lay in between.

The chain carries TRBV12-3 or TRBV12-4 and TRBJ2-1, with TRBD1 matching over 9 bases. Trimming removed 4 bases from V and 7 bases from J; junction bases left unmatched: 8. The CDR3 contains 15 residues. The CDR3 DNA is TGTGCCAGCAGTTACGCGGGACAGGGAAGTAATGAGCAGTTCTTC. The encoded protein is CASSYAGQGSNEQFF.

The chain links TRBV5-1 to TRBJ2-1, with 9 bases matching TRBD1. The CDR3 runs 16 residues. The V segment lost 3 bases and the J segment 3 bases; nucleotides outside the gene matches: 7. The germline V gene has CDR1 SGHRS and CDR2 YFSETQ. The DNA of the CDR3 is TGCGCCAGCAGCTCGTCCGGGACAGGGCACTACAATGAGCAGTTCTTC. Encoded protein: CASSSSGTGHYNEQFF.

The chain employs TRBV12-3 or TRBV12-4 and TRBJ2-2; 9 nucleotides match TRBD1. This CDR3 contains 15 residues. Trimming took 5 bases from V and 7 from J; bases not matched to a gene: 8. The CDR3 coding sequence is TGTGCCAGCAGTCCGCGGACAGGGGCGAACGGGGAGCTGTTTTTT. It translates to CASSPRTGANGELFF.